This T cell receptor (beta chain) was captured in a study of T-cell reconstitution after alpha-beta-depleted transplantation in children. The CDR3 extends over 15 amino acids. Germline CDR1 SGHTA, CDR2 FQGTGA. Trimming took off 2 bases at V and 3 bases at J, with 12 bases between the two ends. The TCRbeta library incorporated unique molecular identifiers. TCRdb redid the calling of the PCR reads with MiXCR, one entry per CDR3 protein. The profile shows roughly 300,000 distinct CDR3 sequences, about 9.4% of them singletons. Sample: PBMCs from the stem cell graft donor, taken from the stem cell graft. The genes are TRBV7-3 and TRBJ2-3; perhaps D is TRBD1 or TRBD2 (5 bases each). This TCR was recovered from a human donor who donated a stem cell graft to a child with acute lymphoblastic leukemia. In nucleotides, the CDR3 is TGTGCCAGCAGCTTAGAAGGGACCTGGACAGATACGCAGTATTTT. Protein product: CASSLEGTWTDTQYF.